This TCR beta chain comes out of a study of T cells in Graves' hyperthyroidism and ophthalmopathy. Study summary: At the time of initial diagnosis and before any treatment, peripheral blood was collected. General observations from the study: Researchers found most expanded thyroid clonotypes above 0.001 in blood as well.

This clonotype was counted ten times or more. Its matching antigen is unknown. The CDR3 runs to 15 residues. The V and J ends lost 4 bases and 1 base, in that order; junction bases with no gene match: 7. CDR1 is SQVTM and CDR2 is ANQGSEA in the germline V gene. Uncontrolled infection, other autoimmune disease, pregnancy or lactation disqualified patients from enrolment. Fresh peripheral blood, 8 to 10 ml, was the source of the PBMCs. There were TCR beta CDR3 regions amplified from RNA transcripts. HTBI primers were the set used in a first-round RT-PCR of the TCR CDR3. Using its own MiXCR run on the multiplex PCR reads, TCRdb lists one record per CDR3 protein. The table shows roughly 720,000 distinct CDR3 sequences, with around 16% occurring only once.

Specimen: blood. This TCR was recovered from a man aged 45 to 65 with Graves' hyperthyroidism. The chain combines TRBV29-1 with TRBJ2-7; TRBD1 matches 10 bases. The CDR3 sequence is CSVAPDRGVSYEQYF. The DNA for the CDR3 is TGCAGCGTTGCCCCGGACAGGGGGGTTTCCTACGAGCAGTACTTC.